A selection of T cell receptor beta chains follows, all from one sample in a study of T cells in lung cancer brain metastases. Assay used: immunoSEQ multiplex PCR; TCRdb lists only in-frame clones, some missing. The table records 3,900 or so clones, approximately 90% of them present only once. Sequenced material: tumor tissue from the primary lung tumor. The receptors come from a man aged 55 to 70 with non-small cell lung cancer. Each CDR3 is given with its conserved first and last residue. D genes are given only for firm matches. Size is stated for part of the rows, as once, few or many counts, or as a class when the clone is expanded.

TRBJ2-3	15	TRBD2	TRBV6-5	once	TGTGCCAGCAGCCTCGGGGGGGCCAGGGCAGATACGCAGTATTTT	CASSLGGARADTQYF
TRBJ1-2	10	.	TRBV30	.	TGTGCCTGGAGGCCCGGAGGGGACACCTTC	CAWRPGGDTF
TRBJ2-1	15	.	TRBV29-1	once	TGCAGCGCTCCAAAACCGGGGAGGTCCTACAATGAGCAGTTCTTC	CSAPKPGRSYNEQFF
TRBJ2-1	12	.	TRBV27	.	TGTGTCAGCAGTTTAGTGCCTAGTGAGCAGTTCTTC	CVSSLVPSEQFF
TRBJ1-4	16	.	TRBV7-2	.	TGTGCCAGCAGTCTCATGAGTACAGGGACTTCTGAAAAACTGTTTTTT	CASSLMSTGTSEKLFF
TRBJ1-5	15	.	TRBV6-5	.	TGTGCCAGCAGGCAATACGGTGATAGCAATCAGCCCCAGCATTTT	CASRQYGDSNQPQHF
TRBJ2-2	14	TRBD1	TRBV19	.	TGTGCCACCGGACGGACAGGGGTGCCCGGGGAGCTGTTTTTT	CATGRTGVPGELFF
TRBJ1-2	11	.	TRBV20-1	.	TGCAGTGCTAGGGTGGGGTTCGGCTACACCTTC	CSARVGFGYTF
TRBJ2-5	16	TRBD2	TRBV28	.	TGTGCCAGCAGTTCAGGTGCCCGTGGCGGGGGGGAGACCCAGTACTTC	CASSSGARGGGETQYF
TRBJ1-2	19	.	TRBV21-1	.	TGTGCCAGCAGCAAACGTCCCCAGAGGGTAAGATCTTCTCCCTATGGCTACACCTTC	CASSKRPQRVRSSPYGYTF
TRBJ2-1	14	TRBD1	TRBV6-5	.	TGTGCCAGCAGGGGACAGGGCCCCTCACTTGAGCAGTTCTTC	CASRGQGPSLEQFF
TRBJ2-7	14	TRBD2	TRBV9	.	TGTGCCAGCAGCCTAGCGGGAGCGACCTACGAGCAGTACTTC	CASSLAGATYEQYF
TRBJ1-6	18	.	TRBV5-4	.	TGTGCCAGCAGCTTGGGCTCAAGACCGGCCGGGGCTAATTCACCCCTCCACTTT	CASSLGSRPAGANSPLHF
TRBJ1-2	14	.	TRBV27	.	TGTGCCAGCAGTTTATCGAAGGTCCCTTATGGCTACACCTTC	CASSLSKVPYGYTF
TRBJ2-3	20	TRBD2	TRBV7-6	.	TGTGCCAGCAGCTTAAATCCCCGACTAGCGGGTTTTGCTAGCACAGATACGCAGTATTTT	CASSLNPRLAGFASTDTQYF
TRBJ1-3	15	.	TRBV5-6	.	TGTGCCAGCAGCCGTGGGACGGACTCTGGAAACACCATATATTTT	CASSRGTDSGNTIYF
TRBJ2-6	16	TRBD1	TRBV2	.	TGTGCCAGCAGTAGGGACAGGGCATACGGGGCCAACGTCCTGACTTTC	CASSRDRAYGANVLTF
TRBJ1-2	15	TRBD1	TRBV27	.	TGTGCCAGCAGTAAACAGGGGGCCAAAAGTTATGGCTACACCTTC	CASSKQGAKSYGYTF
TRBJ2-7	15	.	TRBV28	.	TGTGCCAGCATCTCTCACTCCGGGGGACCATACGAGCAGTACTTC	CASISHSGGPYEQYF
TRBJ1-6	15	.	TRBV5-4	.	TGTGCCAGCAGCCGGGACGGACCTATTATTTCGCCCCTCCACTTT	CASSRDGPIISPLHF
TRBJ1-4	14	TRBD1	TRBV15	.	TGTGCCACCAGCAGGGACAGGGGGCTTGAAAAACTGTTTTTT	CATSRDRGLEKLFF
TRBJ2-7	20	.	TRBV4-1	.	TGCGCCAGCAGCCAACTGTCCCGGGATTTTTCGATCCCCCTCCTAGTCGAGCAGTACTTC	CASSQLSRDFSIPLLVEQYF
TRBJ2-7	14	.	TRBV18	.	TGTGCCAGCTCACCACCAGAGTCTTACGACGAGCAGTACTTC	CASSPPESYDEQYF
TRBJ2-7	16	.	TRBV4-1	.	TGCGCCAGCAGCCAAGAATCGGGGCCCCTCGACTACGAGCAGTACTTC	CASSQESGPLDYEQYF
TRBJ2-4	14	.	TRBV5-1	.	TGCGCCAGCAGCTTGGGGGACGGTCAAAACATTCAGTACTTC	CASSLGDGQNIQYF
TRBJ1-5	15	.	TRBV4-3	once	TGCGCCAGCAGCCAAGAGACAGGAGGGTACCAGCCCCAGCATTTT	CASSQETGGYQPQHF
TRBJ2-2	15	.	TRBV7-2	once	TGTGCCAGCAGCTTAGCGCCCCCGGGCACCGGGGAGCTGTTTTTT	CASSLAPPGTGELFF
TRBJ2-3	14	TRBD1	TRBV6-5	.	TGTGTCAGCAGGGACAGGGGGAGCACAGATACGCAGTATTTT	CVSRDRGSTDTQYF